The 9 T cell receptor beta chains below come from one sample, sequenced in a study of lymphopenia after photon versus proton radiotherapy. Some clones are missing from TCRdb's copy, which holds only in-frame ones; the method was immunoSEQ multiplex PCR. The table includes around 70,000 clones, less than 95% detected once. The sequencing used peripheral blood, collected from a patient treated with photon-based radiotherapy. All receptors derive from a woman in her forties with cholangiocarcinoma.

This clone was recorded once. The V call is TRBV4-1, the J call TRBJ1-3; the D is unclear. This CDR3 has 15 residues. The V end was cut by 1 base, the J end by 4 bases, with 11 bases between. CDR1 and CDR2 (germline): MGHRA, YSYEKL. The CDR3 is CASSQGADLGNTIYF. The CDR3 DNA reads TGCGCCAGCAGCCAAGGGGCGGACCTCGGAAACACCATATATTTT.

This rearrangement joins TRBV7-7 to TRBJ2-5; D may be TRBD2 (6 bases). CDR1 is SSHAT, CDR2 FNYEAQ, per germline (reference sequence). The CDR3 runs to 14 residues. CDR3 residues: CASGPGTNQETQYF. The CDR3 DNA is TGTGCTAGCGGTCCCGGCACCAACCAAGAGACCCAGTACTTC. Together with reference TRBV7-7 and TRBJ2-5, the CDR3 gives the full variable domain: GAGVSQSPRYKVTKRGQDVTLRCDPISSHATLYWYQQALGQGPEFLTYFNYEAQPDKSGLPSDRFSAERPEGSISTLTIQRTEQRDSAMYRCASGPGTNQETQYFGPGTRLLVL.

This sequence joins TRBV7-9 and TRBJ2-7; TRBD1 aligns across 10 bases. CDR1 and CDR2 from the germline V gene are SEHNR and FQNEAQ (reference sequence). The length of the CDR3 is 14 residues. Trimming removed 5 bases from V and 6 bases from J; junction bases left unmatched: 7. The CDR3 bases are TGTGCCAGCAGCCTAGACAGGGGGCTTGGCGAGCAGTACTTC. Protein sequence: CASSLDRGLGEQYF.

This clone was seen more than once but under ten times. The genes are TRBV5-1 and TRBJ1-2; D unclear. CDR3 size: 11 residues. The V and J ends lost 1 base and 8 bases respectively, with 6 bases between them. The germline V gene encodes CDR1 SGHRS and CDR2 YFSETQ. CDR3 nucleotide sequence: TGCGCCAGCAGCTTGATAGGGGGCTACACCTTC. This gives the protein CASSLIGGYTF.

The rearrangement links TRBV30 to TRBJ2-2, with 8 bases that match TRBD1. Germline assignment: CDR1 GTSNPN and CDR2 SVGIG (reference sequence). The junction had 6 bases not matched to a gene; V was cut back by 5 bases and J by 4 bases. CDR3 size: 14 residues. CDR3 bases: TGTGCCTGGCAGGGGGCTGCCGGCACCGGGGAGCTGTTTTTT. This codes for CAWQGAAGTGELFF.

The V and J genes are TRBV7-9 and TRBJ1-4; a weak D match, TRBD1 (5 bases). Trimming removed 4 bases at V and 5 bases at J, with 14 bases between. The germline CDR1 and CDR2 sequences are SEHNR and FQNEAQ (reference sequence). The length of the CDR3 is 15 residues. CDR3 DNA: TGTGCCAGCAGCTCCACTTCAGGGCGGAATGAAAAACTGTTTTTT. It specifies CASSSTSGRNEKLFF.

The chain uses TRBV5-1 and TRBJ2-3; D uncertain. CDR1 and CDR2 (germline): SGHRS, YFSETQ. The CDR3 spans 13 residues. The V end was cut by 6 bases, the J end by 1 base, with 9 bases between. In DNA, the CDR3 is TGCGCCAGCACCCTCGCGGGCACAGATACGCAGTATTTT. It translates to CASTLAGTDTQYF.

The rearrangement joins TRBV2 to TRBJ1-1; D is ambiguous. The V and J ends lost 6 bases and 2 bases respectively, with 7 bases between them. Germline V lookup: CDR1 SNHLY, CDR2 FYNNEI. The CDR3 runs to 12 residues. The chain's CDR3 is CASRGGNTEAFF. The CDR3 nucleotides are TGTGCCAGCAGGGGAGGAAACACTGAAGCTTTCTTT. Drawing the rest from reference TRBV2 and TRBJ1-1, the complete variable domain is EPEVTQTPSHQVTQMGQEVILRCVPISNHLYFYWYRQILGQKVEFLVSFYNNEISEKSEIFDDQFSVERPDGSNFTLKIRSTKLEDSAMYFCASRGGNTEAFFGQGTRLTVV.

In DNA, the CDR3 is TGTGCCAGCAGCACCCGGACAGGGAGCCGTAATTCACCCCTCCACTTT. Its protein product is CASSTRTGSRNSPLHF. The chain couples TRBV7-2 to TRBJ1-6, with TRBD1 identical over 8 bases. The CDR3 is 16 residues long. The J segment lost 6 bases and the V segment lost 5 bases, leaving 9 bases of the junction unmatched. The V gene's germline CDR1 is SGHTA and CDR2 FQGNSA.